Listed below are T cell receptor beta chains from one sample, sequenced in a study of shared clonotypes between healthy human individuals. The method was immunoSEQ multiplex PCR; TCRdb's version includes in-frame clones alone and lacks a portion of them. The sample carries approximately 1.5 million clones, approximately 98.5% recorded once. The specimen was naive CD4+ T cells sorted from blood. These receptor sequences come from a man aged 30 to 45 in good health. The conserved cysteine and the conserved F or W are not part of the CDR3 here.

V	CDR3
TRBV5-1	ASSFSGSSYEQY
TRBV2	ASSEPWALINYEQY
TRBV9	ASSVGSSGFTQY
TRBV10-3	AISDRVRSDEQF
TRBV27	ASSSKGRYRGNEKLF
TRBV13	ASSFGGMSADTQY
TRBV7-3	ASSSVLHNEQF
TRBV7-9	ASSAQGGEGEKLF
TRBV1	TSSGIQGVRGYT
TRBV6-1	ASSDPGHYNEQF